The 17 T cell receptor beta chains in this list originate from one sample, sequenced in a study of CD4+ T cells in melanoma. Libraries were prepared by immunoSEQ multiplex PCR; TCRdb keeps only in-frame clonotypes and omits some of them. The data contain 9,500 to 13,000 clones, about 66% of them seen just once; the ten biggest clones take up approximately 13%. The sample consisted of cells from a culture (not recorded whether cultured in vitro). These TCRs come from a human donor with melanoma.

This chain's CDR3 is CASSRDRVADTQYF. For the CDR3, the DNA is TGTGCCAGCAGCCGGGACAGGGTCGCAGATACGCAGTATTTT. The genes are TRBV11-1 and TRBJ2-3; 9 bases are a match to TRBD1. V trimming: 5 bases; J trimming: 4 bases; junction bases outside the gene matches: 4. Germline V gene data show CDR1 as SGHAT and CDR2 as FQDESV (reference sequence). CDR3 length: 14 residues.

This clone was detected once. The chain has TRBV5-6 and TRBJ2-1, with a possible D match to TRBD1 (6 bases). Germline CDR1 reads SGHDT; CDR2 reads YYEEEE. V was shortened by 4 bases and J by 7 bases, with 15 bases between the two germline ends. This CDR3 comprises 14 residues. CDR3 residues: CASSVPERGNEQFF. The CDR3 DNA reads TGTGCCAGCAGCGTCCCGGAGAGGGGGAATGAGCAGTTCTTC.

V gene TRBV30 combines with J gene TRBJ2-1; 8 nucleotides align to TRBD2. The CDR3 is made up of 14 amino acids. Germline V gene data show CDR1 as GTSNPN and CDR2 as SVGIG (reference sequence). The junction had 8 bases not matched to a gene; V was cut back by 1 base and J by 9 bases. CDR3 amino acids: CAWSARGGDLEQFF. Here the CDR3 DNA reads TGTGCCTGGAGTGCACGGGGGGGGGACCTTGAGCAGTTCTTC.

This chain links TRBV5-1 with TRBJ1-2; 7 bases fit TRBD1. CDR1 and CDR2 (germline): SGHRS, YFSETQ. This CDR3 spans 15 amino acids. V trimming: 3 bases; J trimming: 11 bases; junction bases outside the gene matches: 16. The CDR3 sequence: CASSSQGTDSRGYTF. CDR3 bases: TGCGCCAGCAGCTCACAGGGGACGGACTCCCGAGGGTACACCTTC.

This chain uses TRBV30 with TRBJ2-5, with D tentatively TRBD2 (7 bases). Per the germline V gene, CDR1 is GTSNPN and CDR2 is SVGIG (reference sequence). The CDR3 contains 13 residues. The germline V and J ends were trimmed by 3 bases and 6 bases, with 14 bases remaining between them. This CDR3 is CAWSLQGGQTQYF. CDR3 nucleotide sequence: TGTGCCTGGAGCTTACAGGGAGGGCAGACCCAGTACTTC.

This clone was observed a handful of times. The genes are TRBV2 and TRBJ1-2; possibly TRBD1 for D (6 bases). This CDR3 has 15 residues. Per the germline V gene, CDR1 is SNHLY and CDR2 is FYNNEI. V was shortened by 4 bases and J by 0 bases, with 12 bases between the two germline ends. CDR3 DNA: TGTGCCAGCAGTGGGGAACAGGGTCCTAACTATGGCTACACCTTC. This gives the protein CASSGEQGPNYGYTF.

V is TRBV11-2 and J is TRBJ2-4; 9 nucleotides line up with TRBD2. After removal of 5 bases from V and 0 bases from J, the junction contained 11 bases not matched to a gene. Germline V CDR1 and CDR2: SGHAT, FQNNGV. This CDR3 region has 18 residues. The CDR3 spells CASSAGLAKIVAKNIQYF. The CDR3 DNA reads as TGTGCCAGCAGCGCGGGACTAGCCAAAATCGTAGCCAAAAACATTCAGTACTTC.

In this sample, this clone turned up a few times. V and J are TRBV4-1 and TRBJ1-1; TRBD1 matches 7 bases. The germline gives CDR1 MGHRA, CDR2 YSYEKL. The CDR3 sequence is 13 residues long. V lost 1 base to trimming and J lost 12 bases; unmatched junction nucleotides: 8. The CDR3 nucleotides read TGCGCCAGCAGCCAAGCTGACAGGGATAGGACTTTCTTT. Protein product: CASSQADRDRTFF.

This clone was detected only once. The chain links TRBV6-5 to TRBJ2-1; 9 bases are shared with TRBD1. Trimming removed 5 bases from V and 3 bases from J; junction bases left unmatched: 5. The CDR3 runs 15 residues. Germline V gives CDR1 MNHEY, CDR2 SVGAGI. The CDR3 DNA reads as TGTGCCAGCAGTCCGGACAGGGGATACTACAATGAGCAGTTCTTC. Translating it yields CASSPDRGYYNEQFF.

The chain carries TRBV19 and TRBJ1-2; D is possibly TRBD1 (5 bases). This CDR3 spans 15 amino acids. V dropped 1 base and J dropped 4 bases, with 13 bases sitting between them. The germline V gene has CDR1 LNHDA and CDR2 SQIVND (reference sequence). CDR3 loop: CASSIGDRRGYGYTF. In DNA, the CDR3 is TGTGCCAGTAGTATAGGGGACCGGCGAGGCTATGGCTACACCTTC.

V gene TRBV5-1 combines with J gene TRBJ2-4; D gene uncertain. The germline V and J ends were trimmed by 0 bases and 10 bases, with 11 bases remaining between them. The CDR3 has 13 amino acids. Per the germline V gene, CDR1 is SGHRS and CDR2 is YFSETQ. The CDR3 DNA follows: TGCGCCAGCAGCTTGGACGGAGAAATTATTCAGTACTTC. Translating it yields CASSLDGEIIQYF.

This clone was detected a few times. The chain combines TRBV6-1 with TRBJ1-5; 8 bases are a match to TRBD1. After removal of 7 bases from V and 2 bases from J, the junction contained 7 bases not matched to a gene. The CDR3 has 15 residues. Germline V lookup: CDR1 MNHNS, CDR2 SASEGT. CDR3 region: CASTGDRGGNQPQHF. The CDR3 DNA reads TGTGCCAGCACTGGAGACAGGGGTGGCAATCAGCCCCAGCATTTT.

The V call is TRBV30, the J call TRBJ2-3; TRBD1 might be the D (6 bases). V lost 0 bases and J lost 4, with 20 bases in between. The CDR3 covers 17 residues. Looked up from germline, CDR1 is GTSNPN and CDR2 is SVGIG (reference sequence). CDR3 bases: TGTGCCTGGAGTGTAGGCTCCACAGGGCTCTTCTCAGATACGCAGTATTTT. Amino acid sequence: CAWSVGSTGLFSDTQYF.

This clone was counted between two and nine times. CDR3 nucleotide sequence: TGTGCCAGCAGCTTAGGGACAGGCGGCAACACCGGGGAGCTGTTTTTT. Encoded protein: CASSLGTGGNTGELFF. The J gene is TRBJ2-2, the V gene TRBV7-2, with TRBD1 matching 7 bases. The germline V gene encodes CDR1 SGHTA and CDR2 FQGNSA. The CDR3 has 16 amino acids. V gave up 1 base and J gave up 2 bases; unmatched junction bases: 4.

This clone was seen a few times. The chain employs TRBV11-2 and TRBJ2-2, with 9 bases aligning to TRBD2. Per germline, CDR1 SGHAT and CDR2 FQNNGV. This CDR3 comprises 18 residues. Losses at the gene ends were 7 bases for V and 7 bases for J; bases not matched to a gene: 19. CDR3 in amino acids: CASTQRGGGGVQGGELFF. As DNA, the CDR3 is TGTGCCAGCACCCAACGCGGAGGCGGGGGGGTCCAGGGCGGGGAGCTGTTTTTT.

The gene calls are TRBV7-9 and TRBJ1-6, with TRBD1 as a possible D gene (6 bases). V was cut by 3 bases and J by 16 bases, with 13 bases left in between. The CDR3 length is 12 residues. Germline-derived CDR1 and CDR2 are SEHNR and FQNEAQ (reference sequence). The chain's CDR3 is CASSLYFDRLHF. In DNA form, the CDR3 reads TGTGCCAGCAGCTTGTATTTCGACAGGCTCCACTTT. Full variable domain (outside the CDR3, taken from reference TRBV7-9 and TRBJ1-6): DTGVSQNPRHKITKRGQNVTFRCDPISEHNRLYWYRQTLGQGPEFLTYFQNEAQLEKSRLLSDRFSAERPKGSFSTLEIQRTEQGDSAMYLCASSLYFDRLHFGNGTRLTVT.

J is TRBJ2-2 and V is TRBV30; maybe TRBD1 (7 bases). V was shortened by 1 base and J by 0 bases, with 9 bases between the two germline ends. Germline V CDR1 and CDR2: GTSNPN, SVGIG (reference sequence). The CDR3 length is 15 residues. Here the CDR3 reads CAWSGGTANTGELFF. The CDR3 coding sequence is TGTGCCTGGAGTGGCGGGACAGCGAACACCGGGGAGCTGTTTTTT.